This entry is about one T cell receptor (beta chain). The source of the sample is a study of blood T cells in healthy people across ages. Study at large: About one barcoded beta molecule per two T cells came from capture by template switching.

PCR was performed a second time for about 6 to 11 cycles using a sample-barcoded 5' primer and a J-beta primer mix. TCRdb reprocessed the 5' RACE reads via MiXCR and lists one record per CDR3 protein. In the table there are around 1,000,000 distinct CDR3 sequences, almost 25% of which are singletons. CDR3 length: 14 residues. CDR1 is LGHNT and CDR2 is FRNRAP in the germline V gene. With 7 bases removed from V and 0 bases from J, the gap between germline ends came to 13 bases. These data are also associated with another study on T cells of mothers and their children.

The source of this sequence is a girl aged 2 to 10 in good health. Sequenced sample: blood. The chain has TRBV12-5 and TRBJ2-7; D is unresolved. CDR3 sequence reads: CASALYQASYEQYF. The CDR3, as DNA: TGTGCTAGTGCCCTCTATCAAGCCTCCTACGAGCAGTACTTC.